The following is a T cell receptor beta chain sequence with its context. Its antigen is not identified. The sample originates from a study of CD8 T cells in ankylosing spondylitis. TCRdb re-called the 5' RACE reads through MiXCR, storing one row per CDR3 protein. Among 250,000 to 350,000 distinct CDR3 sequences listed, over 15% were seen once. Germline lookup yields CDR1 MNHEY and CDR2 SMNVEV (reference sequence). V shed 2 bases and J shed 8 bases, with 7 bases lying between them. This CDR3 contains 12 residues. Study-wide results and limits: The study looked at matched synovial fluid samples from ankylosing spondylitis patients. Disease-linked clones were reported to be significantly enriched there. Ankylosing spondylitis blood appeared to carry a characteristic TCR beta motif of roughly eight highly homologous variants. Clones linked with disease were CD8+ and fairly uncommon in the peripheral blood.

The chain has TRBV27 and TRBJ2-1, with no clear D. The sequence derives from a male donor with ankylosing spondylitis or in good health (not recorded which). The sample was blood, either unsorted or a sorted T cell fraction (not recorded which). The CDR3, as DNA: TGTGCCAGCAGTTTAGATGGGGATGAGCAGTTCTTC. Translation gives CASSLDGDEQFF.